This is a list of T cell receptor beta chains from one sample in a study of shared clonotypes between healthy human individuals. Produced via immunoSEQ multiplex PCR; TCRdb's table is partial and in-frame only. The data contain approximately 2,000,000 clones, roughly 95% of them singletons. The specimen sequenced was naive CD8+ T cells from PBMCs. Receptors were obtained from a young man in good health. Some clones in this sample may be carry-over from other donors' samples. Each CDR3 is given with its conserved first and last residue. The order of the fields is J gene, V gene, CDR3 protein.

j_gene: TRBJ1-4; v_gene: TRBV15; CDR3aa: CATSMKGEANEKLFF
j_gene: TRBJ2-5; v_gene: TRBV7-7; CDR3aa: CASSSTQGAGETQYF
j_gene: TRBJ2-7; v_gene: TRBV7-8; CDR3aa: CASSLTVAGPLLEQYF
j_gene: TRBJ2-3; v_gene: TRBV27; CDR3aa: CASRDRGLSPVF
j_gene: TRBJ2-7; v_gene: TRBV15; CDR3aa: CATSHGRGSYEQYF
j_gene: TRBJ1-1; v_gene: TRBV27; CDR3aa: CASSSPRHPNTEAFF
j_gene: TRBJ1-1; v_gene: TRBV14; CDR3aa: CASSPQSTGNTEAFF
j_gene: TRBJ2-7; v_gene: TRBV7-2; CDR3aa: CASSLGLSYEQYF
j_gene: TRBJ1-2; v_gene: TRBV7-9; CDR3aa: CATAAGGYTF
j_gene: TRBJ2-3; v_gene: TRBV5-3; CDR3aa: CARSPGSTDTQYF
j_gene: TRBJ2-1; v_gene: TRBV5-1; CDR3aa: CASSLEYGQGGNEQFF
j_gene: TRBJ2-2; v_gene: TRBV7-6; CDR3aa: CASSSSLAGEGRGELFF
j_gene: TRBJ2-2; v_gene: TRBV6-1; CDR3aa: CASSVDLFRSGAGELFF
j_gene: TRBJ2-1; v_gene: TRBV7-8; CDR3aa: CASSQTRTGEWGEQFF
j_gene: TRBJ2-5; v_gene: TRBV14; CDR3aa: CASSQDVGGQETQYF
j_gene: TRBJ2-3; v_gene: TRBV10-2; CDR3aa: CASSIFGLTTTDTQYF
j_gene: TRBJ1-4; v_gene: TRBV4-3; CDR3aa: CASSRLSSATNEKLFF
j_gene: TRBJ2-6; v_gene: TRBV7-9; CDR3aa: CASSIQGQPGANVLTF
j_gene: TRBJ2-1; v_gene: TRBV9; CDR3aa: CASSPTGSVSPYNEQFF
j_gene: TRBJ2-1; v_gene: TRBV12-5; CDR3aa: CASGLQTPLFWEQFF
j_gene: TRBJ2-1; v_gene: TRBV7-6; CDR3aa: CASSFGQGATYNEQFF
j_gene: TRBJ1-2; v_gene: TRBV9; CDR3aa: CASSVLAEVGLPYGYTF
j_gene: TRBJ2-7; v_gene: TRBV7-2; CDR3aa: CASSSRQGSPYEQYF
j_gene: TRBJ1-5; v_gene: TRBV7-9; CDR3aa: CASSLGTPRTQPQHF
j_gene: TRBJ2-7; v_gene: TRBV27; CDR3aa: CASSLGLSYEQYF
j_gene: TRBJ2-7; v_gene: TRBV19; CDR3aa: CARPQGAREQYF
j_gene: TRBJ2-3; v_gene: TRBV27; CDR3aa: CASSSLDSADTQYF
j_gene: TRBJ2-7; v_gene: TRBV11-2; CDR3aa: CASSFYREPYEQYF
j_gene: TRBJ1-2; v_gene: TRBV7-2; CDR3aa: CASSQPRQGVGGYTF
j_gene: TRBJ1-4; v_gene: TRBV28; CDR3aa: CASSLAQDEKLFF
j_gene: TRBJ2-7; v_gene: TRBV19; CDR3aa: CASSALAGDIYEQYF
j_gene: TRBJ2-3; v_gene: TRBV28; CDR3aa: CASSLSWEGVTQYF
j_gene: TRBJ2-3; v_gene: TRBV10-2; CDR3aa: CASLGAFADTQYF
j_gene: TRBJ1-2; v_gene: TRBV5-4; CDR3aa: CASSFSDRVNYGYTF
j_gene: TRBJ2-4; v_gene: TRBV7-8; CDR3aa: CASSIRGPSSKNIQYF
j_gene: TRBJ1-5; v_gene: TRBV10-3; CDR3aa: CAISPGQEINQPQHF
j_gene: TRBJ1-2; v_gene: TRBV25-1; CDR3aa: CASSAPTVHYGYTF
j_gene: TRBJ2-7; v_gene: TRBV27; CDR3aa: CASSFSGQQYEQYF
j_gene: TRBJ2-3; v_gene: TRBV6-5; CDR3aa: CASSYGDLTDTQYF
j_gene: TRBJ2-1; v_gene: TRBV30; CDR3aa: CACTGSAAGGRYNEQFF
j_gene: TRBJ1-4; v_gene: TRBV18; CDR3aa: CASSPPAGAGFEKLFF
j_gene: TRBJ2-7; v_gene: TRBV10-3; CDR3aa: CAISERGHPYEQYF
j_gene: TRBJ1-5; v_gene: TRBV4-1; CDR3aa: CASSQDGGSVNQPQHF
j_gene: TRBJ2-1; v_gene: TRBV5-1; CDR3aa: CASSQGTGTLFYNEQFF
j_gene: TRBJ1-5; v_gene: TRBV15; CDR3aa: CATSHSGTGNQPQHF
j_gene: TRBJ2-1; v_gene: TRBV6-1; CDR3aa: CANRDSNYNEQFF
j_gene: TRBJ1-1; v_gene: TRBV30; CDR3aa: CAWRIKGDPEAFF
j_gene: TRBJ2-2; v_gene: TRBV4-3; CDR3aa: CASSQTGTGWSGELFF
j_gene: TRBJ1-5; v_gene: TRBV7-9; CDR3aa: CASSLGGLHQPQHF
j_gene: TRBJ1-4; v_gene: TRBV28; CDR3aa: CAIFKPGTDEKLFF
j_gene: TRBJ2-5; v_gene: TRBV7-6; CDR3aa: CASSPASRGREETQYF
j_gene: TRBJ1-1; v_gene: TRBV4-1; CDR3aa: CASSSKPLGAEAFF
j_gene: TRBJ2-5; v_gene: TRBV7-9; CDR3aa: CASSRTIRETQYF
j_gene: TRBJ1-5; v_gene: TRBV5-8; CDR3aa: CASSPRYRDGLNQPQHF